Below, one T cell receptor (beta chain) is given with its context. TCRdb reprocessed the reads via MiXCR and lists one record per CDR3 protein. The table includes approximately 90,000 distinct CDR3 sequences, about a third detected once. The data were taken from a study of type 1 regulatory T cells. The overall study: T-allo10 is a Tr1-enriched, alloantigen-specific CD4 T cell product made in vitro.

The germline gives CDR1 DFQATT, CDR2 SNEGSKA (reference sequence). Deletions cut 3 bases from V and 0 bases from J, with 10 bases between. CDR3 length equals 14 residues. The sequenced material came from CD4+ T cells, either the whole sample or a sorted fraction (not recorded which). This clonotype was obtained from a human donor in good health. The chain employs TRBV20-1 and TRBJ2-3, with D possibly matching TRBD2 (6 bases). Here the CDR3 DNA reads TGCAGTGCTAGCCCGGAGGGTAGCACAGATACGCAGTATTTT. Translation gives CSASPEGSTDTQYF.